This T cell receptor (beta chain) was sequenced for a study of control samples from healthy donors and cancer patients. The table came from immunoSEQ multiplex PCR; TCRdb's copy has only in-frame clones and leaves some out. This table has just under 75,000 clones, approximately 84% appearing once. This clone was counted once. Specimen: blood. The receptor's source is a woman aged 45-60 years in good health.

CDR3 sequence reads: CASSLGQGTTEAFF. CDR3 nucleotide sequence: TGCGCCAGCAGCTTGGGTCAGGGGACCACTGAAGCTTTCTTT. The chain employs TRBV5-1 and TRBJ1-1, with D perhaps TRBD1 (6 bases). Trimming took off 0 bases at V and 4 bases at J, with 10 bases between the two ends. The CDR3 has 14 amino acids. The germline V gene has CDR1 SGHRS and CDR2 YFSETQ. Variable domain in full (rest from reference TRBV5-1 and TRBJ1-1): KAGVTQTPRYLIKTRGQQVTLSCSPISGHRSVSWYQQTPGQGLQFLFEYFSETQRNKGNFPGRFSGRQFSNSRSEMNVSTLELGDSALYLCASSLGQGTTEAFFGQGTRLTVV.